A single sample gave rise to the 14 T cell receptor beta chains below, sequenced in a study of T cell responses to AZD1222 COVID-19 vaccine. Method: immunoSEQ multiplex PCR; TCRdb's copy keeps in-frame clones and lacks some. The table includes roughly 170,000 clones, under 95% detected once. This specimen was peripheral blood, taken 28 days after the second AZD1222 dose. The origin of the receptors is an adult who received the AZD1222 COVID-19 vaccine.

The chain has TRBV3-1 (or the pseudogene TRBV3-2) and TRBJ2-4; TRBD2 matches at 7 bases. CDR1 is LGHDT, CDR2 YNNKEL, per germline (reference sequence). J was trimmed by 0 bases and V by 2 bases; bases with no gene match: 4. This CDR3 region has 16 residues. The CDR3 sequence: CASSQYTGGAKNIQYF. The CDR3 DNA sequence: TGTGCCAGCAGCCAATATACGGGGGGAGCCAAAAACATTCAGTACTTC.

Here the CDR3 DNA reads TGTGCCAGCAGCCAGGGCTTCGTCACCGGGGAGCTGTTTTTT. Its translation is CASSQGFVTGELFF. The J gene is TRBJ2-2, the V gene TRBV3-1 (or the pseudogene TRBV3-2); D ambiguous. The CDR3 runs to 14 residues. CDR1 LGHDT and CDR2 YNNKEL come from the germline V gene (reference sequence). V was trimmed by 3 bases and J by 4 bases, leaving 9 bases between them.

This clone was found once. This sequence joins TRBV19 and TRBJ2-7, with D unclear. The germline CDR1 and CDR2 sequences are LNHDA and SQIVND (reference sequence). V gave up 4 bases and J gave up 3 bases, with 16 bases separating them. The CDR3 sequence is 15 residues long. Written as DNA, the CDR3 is TGTGCCAGTAGTACCCCAGGCAAAGGGCACTACGAGCAGTACTTC. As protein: CASSTPGKGHYEQYF.

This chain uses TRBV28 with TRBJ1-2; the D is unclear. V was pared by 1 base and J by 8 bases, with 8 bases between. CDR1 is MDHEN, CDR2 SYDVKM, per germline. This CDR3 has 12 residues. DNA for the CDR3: TGTGCCAGCAGTTTATTGCAGGTCGGCTACACCTTC. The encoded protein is CASSLLQVGYTF.

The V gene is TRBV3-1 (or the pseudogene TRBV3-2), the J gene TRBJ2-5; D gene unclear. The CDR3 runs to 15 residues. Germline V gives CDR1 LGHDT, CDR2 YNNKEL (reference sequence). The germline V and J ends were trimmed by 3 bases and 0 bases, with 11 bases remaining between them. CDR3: CASSQAEAYQETQYF. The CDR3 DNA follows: TGTGCCAGCAGCCAGGCAGAGGCGTACCAAGAGACCCAGTACTTC.

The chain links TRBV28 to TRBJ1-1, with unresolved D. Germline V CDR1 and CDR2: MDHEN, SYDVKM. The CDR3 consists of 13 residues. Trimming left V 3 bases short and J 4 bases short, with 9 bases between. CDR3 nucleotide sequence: TGTGCCAGCAGTTTGCCCTCGGGCACTGAAGCTTTCTTT. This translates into CASSLPSGTEAFF.

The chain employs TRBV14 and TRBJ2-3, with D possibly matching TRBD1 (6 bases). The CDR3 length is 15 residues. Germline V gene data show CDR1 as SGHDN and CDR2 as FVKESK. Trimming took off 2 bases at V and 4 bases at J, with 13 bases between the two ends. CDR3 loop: CASSQQGSRADTQYF. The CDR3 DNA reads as TGTGCCAGCAGCCAACAGGGGAGCAGAGCAGATACGCAGTATTTT.

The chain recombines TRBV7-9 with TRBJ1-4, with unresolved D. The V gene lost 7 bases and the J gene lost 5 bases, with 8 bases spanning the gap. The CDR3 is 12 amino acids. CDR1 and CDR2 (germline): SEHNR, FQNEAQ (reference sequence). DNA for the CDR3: TGTGCCAGCAACTCGTGGAATGAAAAACTGTTTTTT. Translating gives CASNSWNEKLFF.

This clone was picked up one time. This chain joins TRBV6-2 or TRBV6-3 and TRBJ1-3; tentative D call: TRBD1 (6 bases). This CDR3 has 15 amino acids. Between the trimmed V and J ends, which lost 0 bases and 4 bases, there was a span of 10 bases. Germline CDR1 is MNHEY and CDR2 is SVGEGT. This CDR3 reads CASSYSWGRGNTIYF. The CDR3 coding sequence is TGTGCCAGCAGTTACTCTTGGGGGCGCGGAAACACCATATATTTT.

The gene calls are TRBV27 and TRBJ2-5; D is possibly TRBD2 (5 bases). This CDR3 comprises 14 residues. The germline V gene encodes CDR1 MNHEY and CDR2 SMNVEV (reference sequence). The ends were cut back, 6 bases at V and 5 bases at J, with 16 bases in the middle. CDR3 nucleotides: TGTGCCAGCAGACCTACGTGGAGGAGGGAGACCCAGTACTTC. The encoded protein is CASRPTWRRETQYF.

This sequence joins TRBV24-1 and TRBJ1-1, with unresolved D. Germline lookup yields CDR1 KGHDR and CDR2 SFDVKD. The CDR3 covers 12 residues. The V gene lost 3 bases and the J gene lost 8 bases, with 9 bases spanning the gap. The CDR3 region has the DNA TGTGCCACCAGTGATGGGCGCTCGGAAGCTTTCTTT. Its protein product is CATSDGRSEAFF.

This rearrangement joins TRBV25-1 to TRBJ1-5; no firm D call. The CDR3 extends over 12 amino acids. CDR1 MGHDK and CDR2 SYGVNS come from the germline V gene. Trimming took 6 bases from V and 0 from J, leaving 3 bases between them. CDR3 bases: TGTGCCAGCAGCTATAGCAATCAGCCCCAGCATTTT. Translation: CASSYSNQPQHF. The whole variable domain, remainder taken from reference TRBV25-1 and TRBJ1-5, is EADIYQTPRYLVIGTGKKITLECSQTMGHDKMYWYQQDPGMELHLIHYSYGVNSTEKGDLSSESTVSRIRTEHFPLTLESARPSHTSQYLCASSYSNQPQHFGDGTRLSIL.

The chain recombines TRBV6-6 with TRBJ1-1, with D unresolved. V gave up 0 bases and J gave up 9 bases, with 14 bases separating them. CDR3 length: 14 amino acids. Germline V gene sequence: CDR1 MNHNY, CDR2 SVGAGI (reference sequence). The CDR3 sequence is CASSYSTDGSKAFF. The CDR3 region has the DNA TGTGCCAGCAGTTACTCAACTGACGGTTCTAAAGCTTTCTTT.

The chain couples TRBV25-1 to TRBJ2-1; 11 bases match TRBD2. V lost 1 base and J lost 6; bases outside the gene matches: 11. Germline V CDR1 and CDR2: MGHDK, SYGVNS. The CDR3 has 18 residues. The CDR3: CASSESGRWGTSGNEQFF. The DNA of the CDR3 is TGTGCCAGCAGTGAATCCGGGCGGTGGGGGACTAGCGGCAATGAGCAGTTCTTC.